Presented here are 20 T cell receptor beta chains from one specimen sequenced in a study of T cell responses to AZD1222 COVID-19 vaccine. Produced via immunoSEQ multiplex PCR; TCRdb's table is partial and in-frame only. The repertoire includes approximately 180,000 clones, roughly 93% of them detected once, and under 1.1% sits in the top ten. This material consisted of peripheral blood, taken 28 days after the second dose of the MenACWY control vaccine. These receptors all stem from an adult who received the MenACWY meningococcal vaccine as a control.

The chain employs TRBV7-9 and TRBJ2-5; 11 bases map to TRBD2. Trimming at V came to 5 bases and at J to 1 base, leaving 6 bases not matched to a gene. The germline gives CDR1 SEHNR, CDR2 FQNEAQ (reference sequence). The CDR3 has 16 amino acids. This CDR3 reads CASSPLAGGTQETQYF. CDR3 sequence (DNA): TGTGCCAGCAGCCCCCTAGCGGGGGGAACCCAAGAGACCCAGTACTTC.

The chain joins TRBV6-5 to TRBJ2-1; TRBD1 matches at 7 bases. The CDR3 totals 15 residues. V lost 5 bases, J lost 3 bases, and 7 bases stayed unmatched. Germline V gene sequence: CDR1 MNHEY, CDR2 SVGAGI. In nucleotides, the CDR3 is TGTGCCAGCAGTACAACAGGGGTTGGCTACAATGAGCAGTTCTTC. Amino acid sequence: CASSTTGVGYNEQFF.

V and J are TRBV6-6 and TRBJ2-3; perhaps D is TRBD1 or TRBD2 (6 bases each). The CDR3 totals 15 residues. Germline V lookup: CDR1 MNHNY, CDR2 SVGAGI (reference sequence). The ends were cut back, 3 bases at V and 1 base at J, with 11 bases in the middle. This CDR3 is CASSYSRGGTDTQYF. CDR3 nucleotide sequence: TGTGCCAGCAGTTATTCGAGGGGGGGCACAGATACGCAGTATTTT.

V usage is TRBV5-6 and J usage is TRBJ2-2; 8 positions agree with TRBD2. There are 15 residues in the CDR3. Germline V gene data show CDR1 as SGHDT and CDR2 as YYEEEE. The V segment lost 4 bases and the J segment 7 bases; nucleotides outside the gene matches: 9. The CDR3: CASSLLAGGVGELFF. DNA for the CDR3: TGTGCCAGCAGCCTACTGGCGGGGGGAGTCGGGGAGCTGTTTTTT.

The chain joins TRBV7-2 to TRBJ1-5, with unresolved D. Germline V gives CDR1 SGHTA, CDR2 FQGNSA. CDR3 length: 15 amino acids. V gave up 3 bases and J gave up 4 bases, with 13 bases separating them. The CDR3 region is CASSFQGPTNQPQHF. In nucleotides, the CDR3 is TGTGCCAGCAGCTTCCAAGGGCCTACAAATCAGCCCCAGCATTTT. The whole variable domain, filled in from reference TRBV7-2 and TRBJ1-5, reads GAGVSQSPSNKVTEKGKDVELRCDPISGHTALYWYRQSLGQGLEFLIYFQGNSAPDKSGLPSDRFSAERTGGSVSTLTIQRTQQEDSAVYLCASSFQGPTNQPQHFGDGTRLSIL.

V gene TRBV7-2 combines with J gene TRBJ2-5; 9 bases match TRBD1. The CDR3 spans 15 residues. Germline assignment: CDR1 SGHTA and CDR2 FQGNSA. Trimming at V came to 3 bases and at J to 5 bases, leaving 7 bases not matched to a gene. CDR3 amino acids: CASSFGTGYLETQYF. The CDR3 DNA reads as TGTGCCAGCAGCTTCGGGACAGGGTATTTGGAGACCCAGTACTTC. The whole variable domain, filled in from reference TRBV7-2 and TRBJ2-5, reads GAGVSQSPSNKVTEKGKDVELRCDPISGHTALYWYRQSLGQGLEFLIYFQGNSAPDKSGLPSDRFSAERTGGSVSTLTIQRTQQEDSAVYLCASSFGTGYLETQYFGPGTRLLVL.

The gene calls are TRBV6-5 and TRBJ2-6, with D uncertain. V dropped 2 bases and J dropped 0 bases, with 8 bases sitting between them. CDR3 length: 16 residues. The germline gives CDR1 MNHEY, CDR2 SVGAGI. CDR3 nucleotides: TGTGCCAGCAGTTACAAGGGAACCTCTGGGGCCAACGTCCTGACTTTC. It is translated as CASSYKGTSGANVLTF.

This clone was counted only a few times. V and J are TRBV13 and TRBJ2-7; D uncertain. The germline V gene encodes CDR1 PRHDT and CDR2 FYEKMQ (reference sequence). The CDR3 sequence is 15 residues long. Trimming took 4 bases from V and 7 from J, leaving 20 bases between them. The CDR3 sequence is CASSWTALRVREQYF. In DNA form, the CDR3 reads TGTGCCAGCAGCTGGACCGCTTTACGGGTGCGAGAGCAGTACTTC.

The chain joins TRBV6-1 to TRBJ1-3; D is unresolved. Trimming pared 2 bases from V and 4 bases from J, leaving 9 bases between. CDR3 length: 14 residues. Germline values: CDR1 MNHNS, CDR2 SASEGT. CDR3 DNA sequence: TGTGCCAGCAGTGAATACGGGTTCGGAAACACCATATATTTT. This translates into CASSEYGFGNTIYF.

The chain combines TRBV7-9 with TRBJ1-1, with 10 positions matching TRBD1. The CDR3 consists of 15 residues. Germline values: CDR1 SEHNR, CDR2 FQNEAQ (reference sequence). With 0 bases clipped from V and 5 bases from J, the junction kept 3 bases outside the gene matches. CDR3 region: CASSLARQGATEAFF. The CDR3 DNA reads TGTGCCAGCAGCTTAGCCCGACAGGGGGCAACTGAAGCTTTCTTT.

V and J are TRBV24-1 and TRBJ1-4; D unresolved. The length of the CDR3 is 14 residues. The V gene's germline CDR1 is KGHDR and CDR2 SFDVKD. V gave up 9 bases and J gave up 7 bases, with 17 bases separating them. The CDR3 DNA sequence: TGTGCCACCCGGCCCGGAAGGGAGGTTGAAAAACTGTTTTTT. As protein: CATRPGREVEKLFF.

CDR3 sequence: CASSPPQGLYGYTF. The CDR3 coding sequence is TGTGCCAGCAGCCCCCCCCAGGGACTCTATGGCTACACCTTC. V is TRBV7-2 and J is TRBJ1-2; possible D gene TRBD1, 5 bases. CDR1 SGHTA and CDR2 FQGNSA come from the germline V gene. V was clipped by 5 bases and J by 4 bases, with 14 bases between them. The CDR3 contains 14 residues.

The chain links TRBV7-9 to TRBJ2-5, with TRBD1 matching 7 bases. V shed 5 bases and J 3 bases; nucleotides not matched to a gene: 6. This CDR3 is built from 14 residues. Germline V gene data show CDR1 as SEHNR and CDR2 as FQNEAQ (reference sequence). CDR3 region: CASSVTQGKETQYF. As DNA, the CDR3 is TGTGCCAGCAGCGTTACACAGGGGAAAGAGACCCAGTACTTC.

This clone turned up a few times. The CDR3: CASSQGGGSPLHF. DNA of the CDR3: TGTGCCAGCTCACAGGGTGGAGGTTCACCCCTCCACTTT. The chain joins TRBV18 to TRBJ1-6; D remains unclear. The CDR3 covers 13 residues. V lost 4 bases, J lost 9 bases, and 10 bases lay in between. Germline CDR1 is KGHSH and CDR2 is LQKENI. Complete variable domain (other parts from reference TRBV18 and TRBJ1-6): NAGVMQNPRHLVRRRGQEARLRCSPMKGHSHVYWYRQLPEEGLKFMVYLQKENIIDESGMPKERFSAEFPKEGPSILRIQQVVRGDSAAYFCASSQGGGSPLHFGNGTRLTVT.

This chain joins TRBV5-5 and TRBJ1-4; D is undetermined. This CDR3 contains 14 residues. Looked up from germline, CDR1 is SGHKS and CDR2 is YYEKEE (reference sequence). The germline V and J ends were trimmed by 2 bases and 3 bases, with 8 bases remaining between them. CDR3 in amino acids: CASSLGNANEKLFF. The CDR3 DNA follows: TGTGCCAGCAGCTTAGGGAATGCTAATGAAAAACTGTTTTTT.

The chain joins TRBV9 to TRBJ1-2; 8 nucleotides match TRBD1. Germline-derived CDR1 and CDR2 are SGDLS and YYNGEE. Trimming cost V 4 bases and J 5 bases; bases outside gene matches: 16. The length of the CDR3 is 17 residues. The CDR3 sequence: CASSPRTELQGEYGYTF. The CDR3 nucleotides are TGTGCCAGCAGCCCAAGGACTGAATTACAGGGGGAGTATGGCTACACCTTC.

V usage is TRBV5-1 and J usage is TRBJ1-1; TRBD1 matches 10 bases. Germline loops: CDR1 SGHRS, CDR2 YFSETQ. J lost 4 bases, V lost 4 bases, and 7 bases had no gene match. The CDR3 is 15 residues long. Here the CDR3 reads CASSLGQGESTEAFF. In nucleotides, the CDR3 is TGCGCCAGCAGCCTAGGACAGGGGGAGAGCACTGAAGCTTTCTTT.

J is TRBJ1-1 and V is TRBV25-1; D may be TRBD1 (5 bases). Trimming cost V 4 bases and J 4 bases, with 16 bases left between them. This CDR3 is built from 15 residues. Germline V gene data show CDR1 as MGHDK and CDR2 as SYGVNS. The CDR3 spells CASSASWGVVTEAFF. CDR3 nucleotides: TGTGCCAGCAGTGCCTCCTGGGGGGTGGTCACTGAAGCTTTCTTT.

The chain has TRBV28 and TRBJ1-6, with D unresolved. The V and J ends lost 8 bases and 1 base respectively, with 12 bases between them. The germline V gene encodes CDR1 MDHEN and CDR2 SYDVKM. The CDR3 is 15 amino acids. CDR3 residues: CASRGPGSYNSPLHF. The DNA of the CDR3 is TGTGCCAGCCGAGGTCCGGGATCCTATAATTCACCCCTCCACTTT.

The chain joins TRBV30 to TRBJ1-2, with D hard to call. Germline assignment: CDR1 GTSNPN and CDR2 SVGIG (reference sequence). Trimming removed 4 bases at V and 4 bases at J, with 13 bases between. The CDR3 runs to 13 residues. The CDR3 here is CAWNEGLGYGYTF. The CDR3 DNA follows: TGTGCCTGGAACGAAGGGCTGGGCTATGGCTACACCTTC.